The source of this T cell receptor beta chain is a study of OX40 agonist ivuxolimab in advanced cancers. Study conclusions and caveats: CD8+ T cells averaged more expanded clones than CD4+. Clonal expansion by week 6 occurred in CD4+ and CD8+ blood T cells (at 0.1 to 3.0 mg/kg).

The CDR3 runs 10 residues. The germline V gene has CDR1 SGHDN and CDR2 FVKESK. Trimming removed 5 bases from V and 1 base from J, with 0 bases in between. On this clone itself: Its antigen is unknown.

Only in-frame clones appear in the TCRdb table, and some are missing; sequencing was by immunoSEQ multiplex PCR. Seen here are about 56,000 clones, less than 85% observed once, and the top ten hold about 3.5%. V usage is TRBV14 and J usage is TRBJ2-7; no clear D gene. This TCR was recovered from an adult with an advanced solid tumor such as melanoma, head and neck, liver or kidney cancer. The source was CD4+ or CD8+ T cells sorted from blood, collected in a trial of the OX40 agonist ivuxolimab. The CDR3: CASSSYEQYF. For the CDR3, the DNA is TGTGCCAGCAGCTCCTACGAGCAGTACTTC.